The table lists the clone carrying this T cell receptor beta chain with a count of one. Its matching antigen is unknown. These data are taken from a study of OX40 agonist ivuxolimab in advanced cancers. Study-level findings and limits: Partial responders at 0.1-3.0 mg/kg showed near-lowest clonal expansion.

Sequenced by immunoSEQ multiplex PCR; TCRdb stores in-frame clones only, minus some. Among about 89,000 clones, approximately 90% were seen once, and the ten largest hold approximately 0.28%. Trimming took 6 bases from V and 3 from J, leaving 9 bases between them. Germline V lookup: CDR1 LNHDA, CDR2 SQIVND (reference sequence). The CDR3 loop spans 14 amino acids. This clonotype originated in an adult with an advanced solid tumor such as melanoma, head and neck, liver or kidney cancer. Sequences were derived from CD4+ or CD8+ T cells sorted from blood, sampled in a trial of the OX40 agonist ivuxolimab. This chain connects TRBV19 to TRBJ1-6, with D perhaps matching TRBD1 (5 bases). CDR3 protein: CASREGIYNSPLHF. CDR3 nucleotides: TGTGCCAGTAGGGAGGGGATCTATAATTCACCCCTCCACTTT.